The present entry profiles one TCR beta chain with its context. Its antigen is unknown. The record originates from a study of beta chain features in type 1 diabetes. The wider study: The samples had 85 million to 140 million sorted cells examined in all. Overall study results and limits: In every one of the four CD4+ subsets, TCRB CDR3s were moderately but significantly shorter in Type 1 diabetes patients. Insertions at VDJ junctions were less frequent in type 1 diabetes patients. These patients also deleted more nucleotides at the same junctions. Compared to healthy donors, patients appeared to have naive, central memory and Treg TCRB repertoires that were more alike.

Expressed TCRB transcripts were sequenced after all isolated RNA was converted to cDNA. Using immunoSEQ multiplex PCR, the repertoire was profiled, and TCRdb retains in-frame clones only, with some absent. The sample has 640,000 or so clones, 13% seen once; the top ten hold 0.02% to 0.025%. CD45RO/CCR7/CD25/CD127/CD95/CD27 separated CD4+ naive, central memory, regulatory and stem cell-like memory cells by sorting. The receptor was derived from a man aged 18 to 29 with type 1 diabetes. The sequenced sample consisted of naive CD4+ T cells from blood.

The chain's CDR3 is CAWSVMSTIYGYTF. The CDR3 coding sequence is TGTGCCTGGAGTGTCATGTCCACAATTTATGGCTACACCTTC. V usage is TRBV30 and J usage is TRBJ1-2; no definite D call. Germline values: CDR1 GTSNPN, CDR2 SVGIG (reference sequence). Trimming removed 0 bases from V and 5 bases from J, with 13 bases in between. The CDR3 is 14 residues long.